The clone carrying this T cell receptor beta chain was observed a few times. The germline V gene has CDR1 SGHRS and CDR2 YFSETQ. Trimming removed 7 bases at V and 7 bases at J, with 14 bases between. The CDR3 totals 12 residues. Sequencing was performed with immunoSEQ multiplex PCR; in TCRdb, only in-frame clones are kept and a portion is missing. This sample has 90,000 to 120,000 clones; about 85% occur once, and the top ten carry about 2.6%. The data are from a study of PD-L1 blockade in urothelial cancer. The sequence was obtained from a man aged 45 to 65 with urothelial cancer. The chain recombines TRBV5-1 with TRBJ1-2, with a weak D call TRBD1 (6 bases). Here the sequenced sample was PBMCs, taken around atezolizumab (anti-PD-L1) treatment. The CDR3 bases are TGCGCCAGCGGAGGACAGCCAGGTGGCTACACCTTC. Protein product: CASGGQPGGYTF.